Each of the 28 T cell receptor beta chains below was sequenced from the same sample in a study of blood T cells in healthy people across ages. A J-beta primer mix and a sample-barcoded 5' primer were used in a second PCR of roughly 7 to 12 cycles. MiXCR was run by TCRdb on the 5' RACE reads, yielding one entry per CDR3 protein. Found here are about 1.4 million distinct CDR3 sequences, roughly 60% of them singletons; the top ten hold over 5.5%. Sequences were obtained from blood. These receptors all come from a man aged 18 to 29 in good health.

CDR3 DNA: TGTGCCAGCAGTTTCCTCTTACCCGGGACAGGGGGCTACAATGAGCAGTTCTTC. Its translation: CASSFLLPGTGGYNEQFF. The chain combines TRBV27 with TRBJ2-1, with 11 bases that match TRBD1. CDR1 MNHEY and CDR2 SMNVEV come from the germline V gene (reference sequence). The CDR3 runs 18 residues. The trim removed 3 bases at V and 3 bases at J, leaving 10 bases unmatched.

Only a few counts were recorded for this clonotype. The rearrangement joins TRBV4-3 to TRBJ1-1; D remains ambiguous. The V and J ends lost 0 bases and 0 bases respectively, with 5 bases between them. This CDR3 is 14 amino acids long. Germline V lookup: CDR1 LGHNA, CDR2 YSLEER. This chain's CDR3 is CASSQDQLNTEAFF. The CDR3 DNA is TGCGCCAGCAGCCAAGATCAGTTGAACACTGAAGCTTTCTTT.

In its sample, this clonotype was seen a few times. The gene calls are TRBV6-5 and TRBJ2-7; D assignment may be TRBD1 or TRBD2 (5 bases each). The CDR3 has 12 amino acids. Germline V gene sequence: CDR1 MNHEY, CDR2 SVGAGI. V lost 10 bases and J 2 bases, leaving 12 bases between the germline ends. CDR3 in amino acids: CATRGSPYEQYF. The CDR3 coding sequence is TGTGCCACCCGGGGCAGCCCCTACGAGCAGTACTTC.

The V gene is TRBV27, the J gene TRBJ1-2, with D possibly matching TRBD1 (5 bases). This CDR3 has 16 residues. The V end lost 8 bases, the J end lost 0 bases, and 19 bases lay between the germline ends. Germline V lookup: CDR1 MNHEY, CDR2 SMNVEV (reference sequence). CDR3 residues: CASVGGLGETNYGYTF. The CDR3 DNA follows: TGTGCCAGCGTCGGGGGACTAGGGGAAACTAACTATGGCTACACCTTC.

The rearrangement joins TRBV6-7 to TRBJ2-5; D perhaps matches TRBD2 (5 bases). TRBV6-7 is placed among ORFs of uncertain function. The CDR3 is 14 residues long. V was shortened by 8 bases and J by 3 bases, with 16 bases between the two germline ends. Here the CDR3 DNA reads TGTGCCAGCCAAGGACTTACTGAAGAAGAGACCCAGTACTTC. As protein: CASQGLTEEETQYF.

This chain joins TRBV12-3 or TRBV12-4 and TRBJ1-3, with D possibly being TRBD1 (5 bases). This CDR3 contains 16 residues. The ends were cut back, 6 bases at V and 0 bases at J, with 15 bases in the middle. The DNA of the CDR3 is TGTGCCAGCAGGTCCCGGGGCCTTACCTCTGGAAACACCATATATTTT. It codes for CASRSRGLTSGNTIYF.

The chain is built from TRBV28 and TRBJ2-1; the match to TRBD2 covers 8 bases. Germline V gene data show CDR1 as MDHEN and CDR2 as SYDVKM. This CDR3 contains 17 residues. V shed 5 bases and J 7 bases; nucleotides not matched to a gene: 16. In nucleotides, the CDR3 is TGTGCCAGCAGTACCAGATACGGGGGGGAAAGGGGTAATGAGCAGTTCTTC. It is translated as CASSTRYGGERGNEQFF.

This clonotype has only a few counts. This sequence joins TRBV4-2 and TRBJ1-2, with D maybe TRBD1 (5 bases). Germline V CDR1 and CDR2: LGHNA, YNFKEQ. V lost 0 bases and J lost 4, with 18 bases in between. This CDR3 is 17 amino acids long. CDR3 sequence: CASSQEGSTAGTYGYTF. The CDR3 region has the DNA TGTGCCAGCAGCCAAGAGGGGTCGACAGCCGGAACCTATGGCTACACCTTC.

The chain has TRBV7-9 and TRBJ2-1, with TRBD2 as a possible D gene (6 bases). V lost 5 bases and J 0 bases, leaving 14 bases between the germline ends. Germline V gene lookup returns CDR1 SEHNR and CDR2 FQNEAQ (reference sequence). This CDR3 is built from 16 residues. This chain's CDR3 is CASSPRVGSSYNEQFF. The DNA for the CDR3 is TGTGCCAGCAGCCCAAGGGTCGGGAGCTCCTACAATGAGCAGTTCTTC.

This clonotype was observed a single time. The V call is TRBV3-1, the J call TRBJ2-1; unclear D gene. The better agreement between TRBJ2-7 and the DNA end casts doubt on the J call. The CDR3 is 15 residues long. CDR1 LGHDT and CDR2 YNNKEL come from the germline V gene (reference sequence). The CDR3 coding sequence is TGTGCCAGCAGTCGAGCCAGGAGCTCCTACAATGAGCAGTACTTC. This codes for CASSRARSSYNEQYF.

The V and J genes are TRBV24-1 and TRBJ2-1; 8 bases align to TRBD1. Losses at the gene ends were 8 bases for V and 9 bases for J; bases not matched to a gene: 8. This CDR3 has 13 residues. CDR1 and CDR2 (germline): KGHDR, SFDVKD. The CDR3 bases are TGTGCCACCAACGGACAGGGTGGTGGTGAGCAGTTCTTC. It encodes CATNGQGGGEQFF.

This clonotype was seen a few times. The CDR3 protein is CASSEFGNSQETQYF. The CDR3 nucleotides read TGTGCCAGCAGTGAATTTGGCAACTCACAAGAGACCCAGTACTTC. V usage is TRBV25-1 and J usage is TRBJ2-5, with D unresolved. With 1 base removed from V and 2 bases from J, the gap between germline ends came to 11 bases. The CDR3 sequence is 15 residues long. Germline values: CDR1 MGHDK, CDR2 SYGVNS.

This clonotype has a handful of counts. The V and J genes are TRBV29-1 and TRBJ1-2, with 8 positions matching TRBD1. Germline CDR1 SQVTM, CDR2 ANQGSEA. CDR3 length equals 12 residues. The ends lost 4 bases at V and 2 bases at J; junction bases unmatched: 0. CDR3 coding DNA: TGCAGCGTTGGGGACAGGAACTATGGCTACACCTTC. Protein sequence: CSVGDRNYGYTF.

DNA for the CDR3: TGCAGTGCTAGAGACCCGCAGGGATATCAAGAGACCCAGTACTTC. It yields the protein CSARDPQGYQETQYF. This chain links TRBV20-1 with TRBJ2-5; tentative D call: TRBD1 (5 bases). With 0 bases removed from V and 2 bases from J, the gap between germline ends came to 13 bases. The CDR3 runs to 15 residues. Germline values: CDR1 DFQATT, CDR2 SNEGSKA (reference sequence).

CDR3 sequence: CAGSVRDQSDTQYF. DNA for the CDR3: TGTGCCGGGTCGGTGCGGGATCAATCGGATACGCAGTATTTT. The genes are TRBV7-9 and TRBJ2-3; maybe TRBD2 (6 bases). V lost 11 bases to trimming and J lost 6 bases, with 21 bases between them. CDR1 is SEHNR, CDR2 FQNEAQ, per germline (reference sequence). The CDR3 spans 14 residues. The full variable domain, rest sourced from reference TRBV7-9 and TRBJ2-3, is DTGVSQNPRHKITKRGQNVTFRCDPISEHNRLYWYRQTLGQGPEFLTYFQNEAQLEKSRLLSDRFSAERPKGSFSTLEIQRTEQGDSAMYLCAGSVRDQSDTQYFGPGTRLTVL.

This clonotype was detected only a few times. This chain connects TRBV4-2 to TRBJ2-1; tentatively, D is TRBD2 (5 bases). There are 13 residues in the CDR3. V was pared by 2 bases and J by 10 bases, with 12 bases between. The germline gives CDR1 LGHNA, CDR2 YNFKEQ. CDR3 sequence reads: CASSQLKGEEQFF. The DNA of the CDR3 is TGTGCCAGCAGCCAATTGAAGGGAGAAGAGCAGTTCTTC.

This chain uses TRBV14 with TRBJ1-4, with D hard to call. CDR3 size: 13 residues. Between the trimmed V and J ends, which lost 6 bases and 0 bases, there was a span of 5 bases. The V gene's germline CDR1 is SGHDN and CDR2 FVKESK. The CDR3 DNA is TGTGCCAGCAGACACGCAACTAATGAAAAACTGTTTTTT. The encoded protein is CASRHATNEKLFF.

J is TRBJ2-3 and V is TRBV6-5; 12 bases line up with TRBD2. Germline loops: CDR1 MNHEY, CDR2 SVGAGI. The ends lost 4 bases at V and 3 bases at J; junction bases unmatched: 8. This CDR3 has 17 residues. CDR3 nucleotide sequence: TGTGCCAGCAGTTTGACTAGCGGGAGAATCCTGACAGATACGCAGTATTTT. Protein: CASSLTSGRILTDTQYF.

The chain joins TRBV6-2 or TRBV6-3 to TRBJ2-1; no clear D gene. Between the trimmed V and J ends, which lost 2 bases and 4 bases, there was a span of 9 bases. The CDR3 sequence is 14 residues long. Germline V gives CDR1 MNHEY, CDR2 SVGEGT. The CDR3 region is CASSYPEVYNEQFF. The CDR3 region has the DNA TGTGCCAGCAGTTACCCCGAAGTTTACAATGAGCAGTTCTTC.

V is TRBV6-6 and J is TRBJ1-4, with D possibly TRBD1 on 5 matching bases. Trimming removed 0 bases at V and 6 bases at J, with 11 bases between. The length of the CDR3 is 15 residues. Germline V gene lookup returns CDR1 MNHNY and CDR2 SVGAGI (reference sequence). For the CDR3, the DNA is TGTGCCAGCAGTTACTCAGCGGGGGTTGATGAAAAACTGTTTTTT. Translating it yields CASSYSAGVDEKLFF.

V usage is TRBV28 and J usage is TRBJ1-4; no clear D. This CDR3 spans 13 amino acids. With 11 bases removed from V and 5 bases from J, the gap between germline ends came to 15 bases. From germline, CDR1 is MDHEN and CDR2 SYDVKM. CDR3 nucleotides: TGTGCCGCCTCGAGCATGAGAAATGAAAAACTGTTTTTT. Translation gives CAASSMRNEKLFF.

The genes are TRBV25-1 and TRBJ1-4, with a tentative D call TRBD1 (5 bases). The CDR3 spans 15 residues. V lost 0 bases and J lost 3, with 8 bases in between. Germline values: CDR1 MGHDK, CDR2 SYGVNS. The CDR3, as DNA: TGTGCCAGCAGTGAATACAGGGCTTCTAATGAAAAACTGTTTTTT. Translating it yields CASSEYRASNEKLFF.

CDR3: CASKRGRGKSEQYF. Here the CDR3 DNA reads TGTGCCAGCAAGAGGGGCCGGGGGAAGAGCGAGCAGTACTTC. This chain links TRBV27 with TRBJ2-7; tentative D call: TRBD2 (6 bases). V gave up 7 bases and J gave up 6 bases, with 19 bases separating them. Germline CDR1 is MNHEY and CDR2 is SMNVEV (reference sequence). CDR3 length equals 14 residues.

This clonotype has more than one count but fewer than ten. The gene calls are TRBV7-9 and TRBJ2-3; D possibly corresponds to TRBD1 (6 bases). This CDR3 has 15 amino acids. Germline CDR1 is SEHNR and CDR2 is FQNEAQ (reference sequence). The V and J ends lost 5 bases and 6 bases respectively, with 18 bases between them. CDR3 in DNA: TGTGCCAGCAGCAGACAGGCCAGGCCGTCGGATACGCAGTATTTT. Its protein product is CASSRQARPSDTQYF.

For the CDR3, the DNA is TGTGCCAGCTTAGAGGACAGGTACTTTTCACCCCTCCACTTT. Its protein is CASLEDRYFSPLHF. The rearrangement uses TRBV28 and TRBJ1-6, with 7 nucleotides matching TRBD1. The CDR3 runs 14 residues. Looked up from germline, CDR1 is MDHEN and CDR2 is SYDVKM. V dropped 8 bases and J dropped 9; count of bases not matched to a gene: 10. Using reference TRBV28 and TRBJ1-6 for the parts outside the CDR3, the full variable domain is DVKVTQSSRYLVKRTGEKVFLECVQDMDHENMFWYRQDPGLGLRLIYFSYDVKMKEKGDIPEGYSVSREKKERFSLILESASTNQTSMYLCASLEDRYFSPLHFGNGTRLTVT.

The J gene is TRBJ2-4, the V gene TRBV6-6; 10 nucleotides line up with TRBD2. Judging by the DNA end, TRBJ2-5 fits better; the J call may be wrong. Germline V gene lookup returns CDR1 MNHNY and CDR2 SVGAGI (reference sequence). The CDR3 spans 15 residues. CDR3 coding DNA: TGTGCCAGCAGTTCGTCCATAGCGGGAGGAGAGACCCAGTACTTC. Translating gives CASSSSIAGGETQYF.

This clonotype was counted a few times. The chain links TRBV4-3 to TRBJ2-4; no firm D call. Near its end, the DNA agrees better with TRBJ2-7, so the J call may be wrong. This CDR3 comprises 13 residues. The germline CDR1 and CDR2 sequences are LGHNA and YSLEER. The CDR3 coding sequence is TGCGCCAGCAGCCAACTCGCTAGATCCGAGCAGTACTTC. It encodes CASSQLARSEQYF.

J is TRBJ1-2 and V is TRBV4-3, with 8 nucleotides matching TRBD1. Germline V gene sequence: CDR1 LGHNA, CDR2 YSLEER. V lost 1 base to trimming and J lost 6 bases; unmatched junction nucleotides: 7. The CDR3 is 15 amino acids. CDR3: CASSQGDRGSDGYTF. CDR3 nucleotides: TGCGCCAGCAGCCAAGGCGACAGGGGTTCAGATGGCTACACCTTC.